The present TCR beta chain was sequenced within a study of blood T cell repertoires in COVID-19. In terms of age and location, participants ranged from roughly 18 to 100 years and lived in about 25 US areas. Here immunoSEQ multiplex PCR was the method, and the copy in TCRdb shows in-frame clones only, minus some. Here the sample spans approximately 230,000 clones, around 89% being singletons. The germline CDR1 and CDR2 sequences are LGHNA and YSLEER. The CDR3 length is 16 residues. V was clipped by 0 bases and J by 0 bases, with 6 bases between them. This chain links TRBV4-3 with TRBJ2-6; D gene unclear. Sequenced material: PBMCs or T cells enriched from blood (not recorded which). This TCR was sampled from a woman in her twenties or thirties who had recovered from COVID-19. The CDR3: CASSQDAGSGANVLTF. The CDR3 DNA reads TGCGCCAGCAGCCAAGACGCAGGCTCTGGGGCCAACGTCCTGACTTTC.